The T cell receptor beta chain under discussion was sequenced for a study of T cells in Graves' hyperthyroidism and ophthalmopathy. Broader study findings: Expanded thyroid clonotypes (above 0.001) were mostly also found in blood.

This CDR3 spans 14 amino acids. V gave up 0 bases and J gave up 6 bases, with 9 bases separating them. Germline lookup yields CDR1 LGHDT and CDR2 YNNKEL (reference sequence). The investigators amplified TCR beta CDR3 regions from RNA transcripts. The study used the HTBI primer set for a first-round RT-PCR of the TCR CDR3. From the multiplex PCR reads, TCRdb called clonotypes with MiXCR, one entry per CDR3 protein. The sample lists roughly 250,000 distinct CDR3 sequences, 15% to 20% occurring once. This clonotype was seen ten or more times. Its antigen is still unknown. The receptor comes from a woman between 18 and 30 years old with Graves' ophthalmopathy. Sequenced input: blood. The rearrangement joins TRBV3-1 to TRBJ1-3; the D is unclear. CDR3 coding DNA: TGTGCCAGCAGCCAAGAAGCGCAGTTAAACACCATATATTTT. It specifies CASSQEAQLNTIYF.